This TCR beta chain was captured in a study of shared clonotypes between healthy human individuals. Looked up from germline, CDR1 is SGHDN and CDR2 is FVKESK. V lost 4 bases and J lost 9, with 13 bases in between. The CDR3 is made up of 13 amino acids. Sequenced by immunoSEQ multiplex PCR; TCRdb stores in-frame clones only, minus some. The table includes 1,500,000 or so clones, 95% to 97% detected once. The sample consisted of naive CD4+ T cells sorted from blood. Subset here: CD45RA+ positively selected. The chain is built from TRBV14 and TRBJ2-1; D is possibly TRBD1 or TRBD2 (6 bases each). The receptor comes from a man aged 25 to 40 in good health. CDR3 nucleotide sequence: TGTGCCAGCAGCCCCTGGGGGGCGGCTGAGCAGTTCTTC. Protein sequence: CASSPWGAAEQFF.